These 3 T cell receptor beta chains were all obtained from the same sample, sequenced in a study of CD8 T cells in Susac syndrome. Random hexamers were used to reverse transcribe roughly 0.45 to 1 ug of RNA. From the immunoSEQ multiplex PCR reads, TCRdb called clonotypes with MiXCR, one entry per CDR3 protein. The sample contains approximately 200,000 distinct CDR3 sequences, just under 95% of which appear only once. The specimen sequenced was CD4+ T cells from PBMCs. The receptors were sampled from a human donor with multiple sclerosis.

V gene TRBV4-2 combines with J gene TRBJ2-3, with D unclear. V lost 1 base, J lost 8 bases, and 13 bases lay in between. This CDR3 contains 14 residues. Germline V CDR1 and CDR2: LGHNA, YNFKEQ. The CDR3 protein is CASSQAVEASTQYF. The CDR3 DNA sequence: TGTGCCAGCAGCCAAGCTGTTGAGGCGTCTACGCAGTATTTT.

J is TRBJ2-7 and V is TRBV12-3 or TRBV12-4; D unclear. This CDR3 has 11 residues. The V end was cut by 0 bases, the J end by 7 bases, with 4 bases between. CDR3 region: CASSLALEQYF. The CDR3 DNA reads TGTGCCAGCAGTTTAGCCCTAGAGCAGTACTTC.

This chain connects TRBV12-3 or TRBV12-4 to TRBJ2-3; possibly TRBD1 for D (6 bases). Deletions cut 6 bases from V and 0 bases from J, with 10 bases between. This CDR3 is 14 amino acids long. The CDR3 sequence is CASRWTVSTDTQYF. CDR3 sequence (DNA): TGTGCCAGCAGGTGGACAGTTAGCACAGATACGCAGTATTTT.